The clone carrying this TCR beta chain was counted between two and nine times. Isolation recovered at least 7 million PBMCs from every sample. Per sample, extraction of total RNA gave at least 5.5 micrograms in every case. This specimen belongs to a study of blood T cells in healthy people across ages. Germline V gives CDR1 SGHDT, CDR2 YYEEEE. V lost 3 bases and J 8 bases, leaving 14 bases between the germline ends. The CDR3 sequence is 13 residues long. The second PCR ran roughly 6 to 11 cycles with a sample-barcoded 5' primer and J-beta primers. TCRdb used MiXCR to reprocess the 5' RACE reads, holding one entry per CDR3 protein. The sample carries over 1,500,000 distinct CDR3 sequences, about 39% recorded once.

Sequenced input: blood. The V and J genes are TRBV5-6 and TRBJ1-2, with no clear D. This TCR was recovered from a human donor in good health. The CDR3 DNA reads as TGTGCCAGCAGCTCCACCCGGGTCGCGGGCTACACCTTC. Translation: CASSSTRVAGYTF.